Shown below are 9 T cell receptor beta chains from a single sample sequenced in a study of cytomegalovirus exposure and HLA in healthy donors. PCR employed 60 Vbeta and 13 Jbeta primers. Some clones are missing from TCRdb's copy, which holds only in-frame ones; the method was immunoSEQ multiplex PCR. The data contain around 170,000 clones, roughly 71% of them singletons. The sequenced material came from PBMCs. Receptors originate from a girl aged 10-17 years in good health and CMV-seronegative.

The chain employs TRBV5-8 and TRBJ2-3, with D hard to call. The length of the CDR3 is 14 residues. Germline CDR1 and CDR2: SGHTS and YDEGEE. V lost 3 bases, J lost 0 bases, and 8 bases lay in between. The CDR3 reads CASSSIESTDTQYF. CDR3 coding DNA: TGTGCCAGCAGCTCGATCGAGAGCACAGATACGCAGTATTTT. Together with reference TRBV5-8 and TRBJ2-3, the CDR3 gives the full variable domain: EAGVTQSPTHLIKTRGQQATLRCSPISGHTSVYWYQQALGLGLQFLLWYDEGEERNRGNFPPRFSGRQFPNYSSELNVNALELEDSALYLCASSSIESTDTQYFGPGTRLTVL.

A word on this clone: One end of the junction varies from germline; a read error may be responsible. This sequence joins TRBV7-7 and TRBJ2-5; TRBD1 is a possible D gene (5 bases). Germline assignment: CDR1 SSHAT and CDR2 FNYEAQ (reference sequence). CDR3 length equals 17 residues. In DNA, the CDR3 is TGTGCTAGCAGCTTTTCGGGTGGCAGGGTCTTTGGGGAGACCCAGTACTTC. This translates into CASSFSGGRVFGETQYF. The whole variable domain, remainder taken from reference TRBV7-7 and TRBJ2-5, is GAGVSQSPRYKVTKRGQDVTLRCDPISSHATLYWYQQALGQGPEFLTYFNYEAQPDKSGLPSDRFSAERPEGSISTLTIQRTEQRDSAMYRCASSFSGGRVFGETQYFGPGTRLLVL.

This clone was seen just once. V usage is TRBV5-4 and J usage is TRBJ2-3; 13 nucleotides line up with TRBD2. J lost 8 bases, V lost 3 bases, and 6 bases had no gene match. The CDR3 runs 15 residues. CDR1 is SGHNT, CDR2 YYREEE, per germline (reference sequence). In DNA form, the CDR3 reads TGTGCCAGCAGCTCCCGGACTAGCGGGGGAATTACGCAGTATTTT. It specifies CASSSRTSGGITQYF.

The chain couples TRBV6-5 to TRBJ1-1; 10 bases are a match to TRBD1. The CDR3 has 14 residues. CDR1 and CDR2 from the germline V gene are MNHEY and SVGAGI. The V gene end was trimmed by 7 bases and the J gene end by 1 base; junction bases not matched to a gene: 3. CDR3 loop: CASIRTGGNTEAFF. Here the CDR3 DNA reads TGTGCCAGCATCCGGACAGGGGGGAACACTGAAGCTTTCTTT.

The rearrangement uses TRBV5-6 and TRBJ1-5; 8 nucleotides align to TRBD1. Per the germline V gene, CDR1 is SGHDT and CDR2 is YYEEEE. The CDR3 totals 16 residues. J was trimmed by 1 base and V by 4 bases; bases with no gene match: 7. The CDR3, as DNA: TGTGCCAGCAGCCGGACAGGGAGATCGAGCAATCAGCCCCAGCATTTT. It specifies CASSRTGRSSNQPQHF.

The chain carries TRBV7-6 and TRBJ1-5; 7 bases match TRBD1. CDR1 and CDR2 (germline): SGHVS, FNYEAQ. This CDR3 is 16 amino acids long. V was pared by 5 bases and J by 3 bases, with 10 bases of the junction left unmatched. Here the CDR3 DNA reads TGTGCCAGCAGCCCCGGAGGCAGGGGGTACAATCAGCCCCAGCATTTT. Its translation: CASSPGGRGYNQPQHF.

This rearrangement joins TRBV9 to TRBJ2-7, with 7 bases that match TRBD2. Germline V gene data show CDR1 as SGDLS and CDR2 as YYNGEE. CDR3 length: 17 residues. V trimming: 0 bases; J trimming: 4 bases; junction bases outside the gene matches: 13. The CDR3 DNA is TGTGCCAGCAGCGTAGGGCCTAGCCGAGGACTAGTATACGAGCAGTACTTC. This sequence encodes CASSVGPSRGLVYEQYF.

V and J are TRBV28 and TRBJ1-5; TRBD1 is a possible D gene (6 bases). The CDR3 totals 13 residues. V was shortened by 5 bases and J by 9 bases, with 14 bases between the two germline ends. From germline, CDR1 is MDHEN and CDR2 SYDVKM. The CDR3: CASSTRGFGPQHF. CDR3 nucleotides: TGTGCCAGCAGTACCAGGGGATTTGGGCCCCAGCATTTT.

The genes are TRBV5-1 and TRBJ2-5, with D maybe TRBD2 (6 bases). The germline V gene encodes CDR1 SGHRS and CDR2 YFSETQ. The length of the CDR3 is 13 residues. V was clipped by 4 bases and J by 5 bases, with 12 bases between them. The CDR3: CASSLGSGETQYF. Here the CDR3 DNA reads TGCGCCAGCAGCCTAGGGAGCGGGGAGACCCAGTACTTC.